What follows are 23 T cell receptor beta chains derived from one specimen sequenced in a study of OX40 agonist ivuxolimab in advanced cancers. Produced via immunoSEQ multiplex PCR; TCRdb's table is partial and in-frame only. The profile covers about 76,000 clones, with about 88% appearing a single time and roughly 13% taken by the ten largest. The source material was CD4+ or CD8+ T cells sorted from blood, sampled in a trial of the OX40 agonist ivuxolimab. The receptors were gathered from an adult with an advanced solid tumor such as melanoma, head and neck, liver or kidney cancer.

The CDR3 coding sequence is TGCAGCGTTGAAAGGCGGGAGGGCCCCTACGAGCAGTACTTC. Its translation is CSVERREGPYEQYF. The rearrangement links TRBV29-1 to TRBJ2-7; TRBD2 matches 9 bases. J was trimmed by 2 bases and V by 2 bases; bases with no gene match: 4. Germline-derived CDR1 and CDR2 are SQVTM and ANQGSEA. There are 14 residues in the CDR3.

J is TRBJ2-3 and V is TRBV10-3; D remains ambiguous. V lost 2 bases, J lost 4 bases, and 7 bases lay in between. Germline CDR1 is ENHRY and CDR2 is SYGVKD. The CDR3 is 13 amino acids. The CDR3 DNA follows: TGTGCCATCAGTGAGGTGTCCGCAGATACGCAGTATTTT. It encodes CAISEVSADTQYF.

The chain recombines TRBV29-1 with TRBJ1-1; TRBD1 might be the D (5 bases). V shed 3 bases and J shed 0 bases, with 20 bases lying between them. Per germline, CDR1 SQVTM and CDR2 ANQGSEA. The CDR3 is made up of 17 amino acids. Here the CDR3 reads CSVEGRTKGGMNTEAFF. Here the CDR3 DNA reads TGCAGCGTTGAGGGGAGGACAAAGGGTGGAATGAACACTGAAGCTTTCTTT.

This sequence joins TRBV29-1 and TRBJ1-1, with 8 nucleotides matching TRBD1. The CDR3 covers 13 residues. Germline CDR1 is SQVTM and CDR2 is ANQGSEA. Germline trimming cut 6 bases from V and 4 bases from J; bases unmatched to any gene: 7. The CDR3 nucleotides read TGCAGCGTAGCTCTAACAGGGGGCACTGAAGCTTTCTTT. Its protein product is CSVALTGGTEAFF.

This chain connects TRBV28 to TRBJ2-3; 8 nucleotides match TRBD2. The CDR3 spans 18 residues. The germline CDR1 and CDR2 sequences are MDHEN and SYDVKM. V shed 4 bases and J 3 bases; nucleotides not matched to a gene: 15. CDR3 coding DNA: TGTGCCAGCAGTTCCCCAAGGTCGAGCGGGAGTATAACAGATACGCAGTATTTT. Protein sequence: CASSSPRSSGSITDTQYF.

CDR3 nucleotides: TGTGCCAGCGCCCCGACAGGGATCTATGGCTACACCTTC. Translation: CASAPTGIYGYTF. The J gene is TRBJ1-2, the V gene TRBV25-1; 7 bases are shared with TRBD1. CDR1 is MGHDK and CDR2 is SYGVNS in the germline V gene. V shed 8 bases and J 4 bases; nucleotides not matched to a gene: 7. CDR3 size: 13 residues.

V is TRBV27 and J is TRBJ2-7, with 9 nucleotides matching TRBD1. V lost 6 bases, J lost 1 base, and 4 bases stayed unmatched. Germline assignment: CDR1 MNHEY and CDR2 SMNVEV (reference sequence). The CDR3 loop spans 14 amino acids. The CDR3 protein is CASSLGQGSYEQYF. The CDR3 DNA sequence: TGTGCCAGCAGCCTGGGACAGGGATCCTACGAGCAGTACTTC.

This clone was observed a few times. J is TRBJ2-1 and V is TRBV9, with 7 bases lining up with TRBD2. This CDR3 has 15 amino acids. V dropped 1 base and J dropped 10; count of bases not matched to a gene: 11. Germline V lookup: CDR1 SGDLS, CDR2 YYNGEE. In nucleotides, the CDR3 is TGTGCCAGCAGCGTAATAGCGGGCGAGGAAGGGGAGCAGTTCTTC. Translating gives CASSVIAGEEGEQFF. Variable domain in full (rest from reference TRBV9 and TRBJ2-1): DSGVTQTPKHLITATGQRVTLRCSPRSGDLSVYWYQQSLDQGLQFLIQYYNGEERAKGNILERFSAQQFPDLHSELNLSSLELGDSALYFCASSVIAGEEGEQFFGPGTRLTVL.

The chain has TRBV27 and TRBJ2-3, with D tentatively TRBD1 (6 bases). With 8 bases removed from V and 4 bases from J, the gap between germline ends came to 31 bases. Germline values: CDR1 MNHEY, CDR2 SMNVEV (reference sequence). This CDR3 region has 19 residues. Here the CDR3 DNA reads TGTGCCAGCGCCAAGGGGGACGCAGGATTAGGGGTACTGGCAGATACGCAGTATTTT. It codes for CASAKGDAGLGVLADTQYF.

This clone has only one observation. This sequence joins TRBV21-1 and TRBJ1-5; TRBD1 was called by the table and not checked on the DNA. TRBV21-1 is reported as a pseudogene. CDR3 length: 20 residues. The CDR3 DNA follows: TGTGCCAGCAGCAAAGCGCTGGGCAGGGGGCGCGGAAATGACTATCAGCCCCAGCATTTT. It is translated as CASSKALGRGRGNDYQPQHF.

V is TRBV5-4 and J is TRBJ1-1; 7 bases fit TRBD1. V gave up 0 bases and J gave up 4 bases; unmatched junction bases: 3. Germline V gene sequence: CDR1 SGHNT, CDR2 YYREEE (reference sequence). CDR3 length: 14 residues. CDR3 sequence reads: CASSLGQGSTEAFF. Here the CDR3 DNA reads TGTGCCAGCAGCTTGGGACAGGGAAGCACTGAAGCTTTCTTT.

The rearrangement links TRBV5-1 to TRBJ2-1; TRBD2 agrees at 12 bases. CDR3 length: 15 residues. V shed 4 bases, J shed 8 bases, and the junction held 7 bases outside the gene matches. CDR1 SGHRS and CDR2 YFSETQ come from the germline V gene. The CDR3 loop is CASSRLAGERDEQFF. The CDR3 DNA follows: TGCGCCAGCAGCCGACTAGCGGGAGAGCGCGATGAGCAGTTCTTC.

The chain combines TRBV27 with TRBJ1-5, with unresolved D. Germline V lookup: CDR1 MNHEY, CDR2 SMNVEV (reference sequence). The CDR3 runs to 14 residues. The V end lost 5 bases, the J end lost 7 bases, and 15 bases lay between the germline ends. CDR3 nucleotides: TGTGCCAGCAGTCCCGGCGGGTTGGGACAGCCCCAGCATTTT. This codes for CASSPGGLGQPQHF.

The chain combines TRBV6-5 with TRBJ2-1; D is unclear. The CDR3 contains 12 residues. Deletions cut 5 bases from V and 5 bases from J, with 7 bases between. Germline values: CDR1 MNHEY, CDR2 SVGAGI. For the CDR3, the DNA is TGTGCCAGCAGTCATATTAACAATGAGCAGTTCTTC. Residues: CASSHINNEQFF.

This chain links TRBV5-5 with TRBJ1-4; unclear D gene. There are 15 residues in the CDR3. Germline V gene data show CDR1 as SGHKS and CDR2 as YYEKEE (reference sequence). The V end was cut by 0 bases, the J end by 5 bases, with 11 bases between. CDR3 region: CASSLVGGENEKLFF. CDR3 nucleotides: TGTGCCAGCAGCTTGGTCGGCGGGGAGAATGAAAAACTGTTTTTT.

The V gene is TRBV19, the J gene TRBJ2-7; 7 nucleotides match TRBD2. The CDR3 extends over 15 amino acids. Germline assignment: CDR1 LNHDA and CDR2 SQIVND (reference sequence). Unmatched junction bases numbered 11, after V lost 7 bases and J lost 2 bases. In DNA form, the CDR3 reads TGTGCCAGTAATACGGGGGGTGAGGCGACCTACGAGCAGTACTTC. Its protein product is CASNTGGEATYEQYF.

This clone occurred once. This CDR3 reads CASSVGQGGYGYTF. CDR3 bases: TGTGCCAGCAGCGTAGGACAAGGGGGGTATGGCTACACCTTC. The chain carries TRBV9 and TRBJ1-2; possibly TRBD1 for D (6 bases). Trimming removed 0 bases at V and 5 bases at J, with 11 bases between. The germline V gene has CDR1 SGDLS and CDR2 YYNGEE. The CDR3 consists of 14 residues.

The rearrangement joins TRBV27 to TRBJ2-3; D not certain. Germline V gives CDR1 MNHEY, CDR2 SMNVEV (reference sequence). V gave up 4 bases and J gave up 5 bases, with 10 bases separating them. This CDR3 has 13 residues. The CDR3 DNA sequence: TGTGCCAGCAGTTGGGCGCGAGGAGATACGCAGTATTTT. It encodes CASSWARGDTQYF.

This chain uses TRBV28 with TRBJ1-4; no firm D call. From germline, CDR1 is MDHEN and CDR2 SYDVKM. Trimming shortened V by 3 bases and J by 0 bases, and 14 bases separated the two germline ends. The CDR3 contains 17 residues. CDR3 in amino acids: CASSFRQAQTTNEKLFF. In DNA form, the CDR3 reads TGTGCCAGCAGTTTCAGGCAGGCGCAGACAACTAATGAAAAACTGTTTTTT.

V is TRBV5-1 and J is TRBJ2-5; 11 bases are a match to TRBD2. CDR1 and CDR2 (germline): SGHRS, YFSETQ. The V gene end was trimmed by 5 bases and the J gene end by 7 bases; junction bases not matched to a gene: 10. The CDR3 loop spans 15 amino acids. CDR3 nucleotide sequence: TGCGCCAGCAGGGAGGGACTAGCGGTCAGAGGGACCCAGTACTTC. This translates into CASREGLAVRGTQYF.

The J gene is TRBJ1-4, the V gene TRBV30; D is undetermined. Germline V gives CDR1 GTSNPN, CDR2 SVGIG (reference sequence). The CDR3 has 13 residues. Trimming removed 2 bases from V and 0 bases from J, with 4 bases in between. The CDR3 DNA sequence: TGTGCCTGGAGTCGATCAACTAATGAAAAACTGTTTTTT. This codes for CAWSRSTNEKLFF.

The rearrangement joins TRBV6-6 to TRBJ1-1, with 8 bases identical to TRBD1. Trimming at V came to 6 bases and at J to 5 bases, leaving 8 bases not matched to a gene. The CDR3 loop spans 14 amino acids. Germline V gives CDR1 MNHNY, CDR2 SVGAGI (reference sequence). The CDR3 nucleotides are TGTGCCAGCAGCCTAGACAGGGGACGAACTGAAGCTTTCTTT. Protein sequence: CASSLDRGRTEAFF.

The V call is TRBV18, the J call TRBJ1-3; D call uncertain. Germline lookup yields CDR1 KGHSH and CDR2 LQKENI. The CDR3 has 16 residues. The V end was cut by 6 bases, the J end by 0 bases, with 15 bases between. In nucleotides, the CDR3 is TGTGCCAGCTCGTGGGTATCGGAAAGCTCTGGAAACACCATATATTTT. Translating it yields CASSWVSESSGNTIYF.